These 30 T cell receptor beta chains share one sample of origin, sequenced in a study of T cells in localized non-small cell lung cancer. Profiled with immunoSEQ multiplex PCR; TCRdb holds only in-frame clones, not every one. This table has 100,000 or so clones, about nine tenths appearing once. The sample here was PBMCs, taken before any cancer treatment. These receptors were taken from a woman aged 40 to 75 with stage II squamous cell lung carcinoma.

This chain connects TRBV13 to TRBJ1-3; maybe TRBD1 (6 bases). V was shortened by 3 bases and J by 4 bases, with 10 bases between the two germline ends. Germline-derived CDR1 and CDR2 are PRHDT and FYEKMQ (reference sequence). The CDR3 spans 14 residues. The CDR3 nucleotides are TGTGCCAGCAGCTTTCAGGGGACGGGAAACACCATATATTTT. Translated, it gives CASSFQGTGNTIYF. Drawing the rest from reference TRBV13 and TRBJ1-3, the complete variable domain is AAGVIQSPRHLIKEKRETATLKCYPIPRHDTVYWYQQGPGQDPQFLISFYEKMQSDKGSIPDRFSAQQFSDYHSELNMSSLELGDSALYFCASSFQGTGNTIYFGEGSWLTVV.

In the case of this clone: The same CDR3 is also encoded by other DNA sequences in this sample. The chain has TRBV7-2 and TRBJ1-5; D remains unclear. V was clipped by 1 base and J by 4 bases, with 11 bases between them. This CDR3 is built from 15 residues. Germline assignment: CDR1 SGHTA and CDR2 FQGNSA. This chain's CDR3 is CASSLGRGGNQPQHF. CDR3 DNA sequence: TGTGCCAGCAGCTTAGGGCGAGGAGGGAATCAGCCCCAGCATTTT. Variable domain in full (rest from reference TRBV7-2 and TRBJ1-5): GAGVSQSPSNKVTEKGKDVELRCDPISGHTALYWYRQSLGQGLEFLIYFQGNSAPDKSGLPSDRFSAERTGGSVSTLTIQRTQQEDSAVYLCASSLGRGGNQPQHFGDGTRLSIL.

This clone was detected only a few times. This rearrangement joins TRBV7-8 to TRBJ1-1; no clear D gene. Germline CDR1 SGHVS, CDR2 FQNEAQ. The CDR3 runs 15 residues. V dropped 5 bases and J dropped 5 bases, with 18 bases sitting between them. CDR3 region: CASSPRGEAGTEAFF. DNA for the CDR3: TGTGCCAGCAGCCCCCGTGGAGAGGCGGGTACTGAAGCTTTCTTT.

This chain joins TRBV6-5 and TRBJ1-1; no clear D gene. Germline-derived CDR1 and CDR2 are MNHEY and SVGAGI. V shed 4 bases and J shed 6 bases, with 9 bases lying between them. The CDR3 is 12 amino acids. CDR3 amino acids: CASSFPISEAFF. The CDR3 bases are TGTGCCAGCAGTTTTCCCATCTCTGAAGCTTTCTTT.

The chain employs TRBV7-8 and TRBJ2-7, with a tentative D call TRBD2 (5 bases). Germline V gives CDR1 SGHVS, CDR2 FQNEAQ. This CDR3 is built from 14 residues. Deletions cut 2 bases from V and 3 bases from J, with 11 bases between. CDR3 nucleotide sequence: TGTGCCAGCAGCTTAAGTTCGGGGTACTACGAGCAGTACTTC. It translates to CASSLSSGYYEQYF.

The chain has TRBV6-5 and TRBJ2-1; 9 positions agree with TRBD2. Germline loops: CDR1 MNHEY, CDR2 SVGAGI. Trimming cost V 5 bases and J 2 bases; bases outside gene matches: 4. The CDR3 contains 15 residues. CDR3 nucleotide sequence: TGTGCCAGCAGTCGGCGGGAGGGCGCCTACAATGAGCAGTTCTTC. This gives the protein CASSRREGAYNEQFF.

The rearrangement joins TRBV10-3 to TRBJ2-1; 8 bases map to TRBD2. Germline CDR1 reads ENHRY; CDR2 reads SYGVKD. The CDR3 covers 16 residues. The ends lost 6 bases at V and 1 base at J; junction bases unmatched: 8. The CDR3 reads CAISGGSGSSYNEQFF. In DNA, the CDR3 is TGTGCCATCAGCGGGGGGAGCGGGAGTTCCTACAATGAGCAGTTCTTC.

This clone was seen a handful of times. This sequence joins TRBV6-1 and TRBJ2-1; 7 bases align to TRBD2. The CDR3 has 14 residues. J lost 5 bases, V lost 10 bases, and 11 bases had no gene match. CDR1 and CDR2 (germline): MNHNS, SASEGT. CDR3 DNA sequence: TGTGCCACCGCTAGCGGCTCCAGACACAATGAGCAGTTCTTC. Translated: CATASGSRHNEQFF.

This clone was counted a single time. V and J are TRBV30 and TRBJ1-1; D not resolved. The CDR3 runs to 15 residues. Germline CDR1 and CDR2: GTSNPN and SVGIG (reference sequence). The V end lost 3 bases, the J end lost 11 bases, and 25 bases lay between the germline ends. The CDR3 protein is CAWSHTSGLVAKAFF. For the CDR3, the DNA is TGTGCCTGGAGCCATACATCCGGCCTCGTGGCCAAGGCTTTCTTT.

J is TRBJ2-6 and V is TRBV19, with TRBD1 identical over 7 bases. J gave up 2 bases and V 5 bases, and 3 bases lay outside the gene matches. Germline V CDR1 and CDR2: LNHDA, SQIVND (reference sequence). The CDR3 contains 15 residues. The CDR3 DNA sequence: TGTGCCAGTAGTGCGACAGGGACTGGGGCCAACGTCCTGACTTTC. Translating gives CASSATGTGANVLTF.

The count of this clone is one. The chain has TRBV12-5 and TRBJ2-2; D is undetermined. This CDR3 contains 15 residues. V was pared by 1 base and J by 1 base, with 7 bases between. Per the germline V gene, CDR1 is LGHNT and CDR2 is FRNRAP. CDR3 sequence (DNA): TGTGCTAGTGGTTTGGGAAGCAGGAACACCGGGGAGCTGTTTTTT. It yields the protein CASGLGSRNTGELFF.

This chain connects TRBV10-3 to TRBJ2-2; 11 nucleotides align to TRBD1. V shed 8 bases and J 5 bases; nucleotides not matched to a gene: 4. The CDR3 sequence is 14 residues long. The germline gives CDR1 ENHRY, CDR2 SYGVKD. The CDR3 protein is CAILDRGQTGELFF. CDR3 coding DNA: TGTGCCATCTTGGACAGGGGGCAAACCGGGGAGCTGTTTTTT.

In its sample, this clone was seen once. CDR3 in amino acids: CASSPQLQGTGNTIYF. The CDR3 bases are TGTGCCAGCTCACCCCAACTACAGGGTACTGGAAACACCATATATTTT. The genes are TRBV18 and TRBJ1-3, with TRBD1 as a possible D gene (6 bases). The germline V gene encodes CDR1 KGHSH and CDR2 LQKENI. CDR3 size: 16 residues. Between the trimmed V and J ends, which lost 3 bases and 2 bases, there was a span of 14 bases.

This rearrangement joins TRBV7-8 to TRBJ2-1; 8 bases match TRBD2. This CDR3 contains 14 residues. V lost 10 bases, J lost 5 bases, and 10 bases stayed unmatched. Germline lookup yields CDR1 SGHVS and CDR2 FQNEAQ. CDR3 in DNA: TGTGCCACCCTCCCCGGACTAGCTAACAATGAGCAGTTCTTC. This sequence encodes CATLPGLANNEQFF.

J is TRBJ2-7 and V is TRBV5-5; unclear D gene. V was trimmed by 0 bases and J by 2 bases, leaving 12 bases between them. Germline CDR1 and CDR2: SGHKS and YYEKEE (reference sequence). This CDR3 spans 15 amino acids. This CDR3 is CASSLGVATTYEQYF. The DNA for the CDR3 is TGTGCCAGCAGCTTGGGGGTGGCTACCACCTACGAGCAGTACTTC. Drawing the rest from reference TRBV5-5 and TRBJ2-7, the complete variable domain is DAGVTQSPTHLIKTRGQQVTLRCSPISGHKSVSWYQQVLGQGPQFIFQYYEKEERGRGNFPDRFSARQFPNYSSELNVNALLLGDSALYLCASSLGVATTYEQYFGPGTRLTVT.

This chain joins TRBV30 and TRBJ2-1; D is possibly TRBD1 or TRBD2 (5 bases each). Germline-derived CDR1 and CDR2 are GTSNPN and SVGIG (reference sequence). V lost 4 bases to trimming and J lost 8 bases, with 18 bases between them. The CDR3 extends over 14 amino acids. The CDR3 bases are TGTGCCTGGAAGAGGAGTAGCCGGGGCGATGAGCAGTTCTTC. As protein: CAWKRSSRGDEQFF.

The rearrangement uses TRBV6-5 and TRBJ1-2, with D tentatively TRBD1 (6 bases). The CDR3 has 14 amino acids. Germline CDR1 and CDR2: MNHEY and SVGAGI. Trimming removed 7 bases from V and 4 bases from J, with 16 bases in between. The DNA for the CDR3 is TGTGCCAGCAAAGGGGGTCTCACACTCTATGGCTACACCTTC. It is translated as CASKGGLTLYGYTF.

The chain carries TRBV18 and TRBJ1-5; D is unresolved. CDR3 length: 14 amino acids. CDR1 KGHSH and CDR2 LQKENI come from the germline V gene. V lost 4 bases, J lost 3 bases, and 10 bases lay in between. The CDR3 here is CASSLDGLNQPQHF. DNA of the CDR3: TGTGCCAGCTCACTGGACGGACTCAATCAGCCCCAGCATTTT. Using reference TRBV18 and TRBJ1-5 for the parts outside the CDR3, the full variable domain is NAGVMQNPRHLVRRRGQEARLRCSPMKGHSHVYWYRQLPEEGLKFMVYLQKENIIDESGMPKERFSAEFPKEGPSILRIQQVVRGDSAAYFCASSLDGLNQPQHFGDGTRLSIL.

The CDR3 spells CASSLGTGTYEQYF. The CDR3 bases are TGTGCCAGCAGCTTGGGGACAGGGACCTACGAGCAGTACTTC. The V gene is TRBV5-5, the J gene TRBJ2-7, with 8 bases that match TRBD1. J lost 2 bases, V lost 0 bases, and 1 base had no gene match. The length of the CDR3 is 14 residues. Germline V gene data show CDR1 as SGHKS and CDR2 as YYEKEE (reference sequence).

V usage is TRBV5-4 and J usage is TRBJ2-1; D not certain. CDR3 length: 14 amino acids. Trimming pared 0 bases from V and 7 bases from J, leaving 11 bases between. From germline, CDR1 is SGHNT and CDR2 YYREEE (reference sequence). CDR3 in amino acids: CASSLVSGRNEQFF. The CDR3 nucleotides read TGTGCCAGCAGCTTGGTATCAGGCCGAAATGAGCAGTTCTTC.

This chain uses TRBV20-1 with TRBJ2-3, with D perhaps matching TRBD2 (6 bases). V lost 7 bases and J lost 6, with 11 bases in between. Per germline, CDR1 DFQATT and CDR2 SNEGSKA (reference sequence). This CDR3 comprises 11 residues. CDR3 sequence: CSEGTGDTQYF. Written as DNA, the CDR3 is TGCAGTGAGGGGACTGGGGATACGCAGTATTTT.

The V call is TRBV5-1, the J call TRBJ1-1; a weak D match, TRBD1 (5 bases). Germline CDR1 reads SGHRS; CDR2 reads YFSETQ. CDR3 size: 16 residues. V gave up 5 bases and J gave up 0 bases, with 17 bases separating them. The CDR3 loop reads CASSQRGGPMNTEAFF. The CDR3 DNA reads as TGCGCCAGCAGTCAGAGGGGCGGGCCGATGAACACTGAAGCTTTCTTT.

The V call is TRBV5-6, the J call TRBJ1-1; 7 positions match TRBD1. V lost 4 bases and J lost 3; bases outside the gene matches: 9. This CDR3 has 15 residues. CDR1 and CDR2 (germline): SGHDT, YYEEEE. CDR3 nucleotide sequence: TGTGCCAGCAGCGTACTACAGGGGATGGACACTGAAGCTTTCTTT. Translating gives CASSVLQGMDTEAFF.

The genes are TRBV10-1 and TRBJ2-4; D is perhaps TRBD1 (6 bases). The germline V and J ends were trimmed by 0 bases and 9 bases, with 12 bases remaining between them. The CDR3 sequence is 14 residues long. CDR1 and CDR2 (germline): WNHNN, SYGVQD (reference sequence). CDR3 nucleotide sequence: TGCGCCAGCAGTGAGTCGCAGGGGCTGGTCATTCAGTACTTC. The encoded protein is CASSESQGLVIQYF.

This clone occurred once. The rearrangement links TRBV6-5 to TRBJ2-6; D ambiguous. The ends were cut back, 6 bases at V and 6 bases at J, with 15 bases in the middle. Germline V gene sequence: CDR1 MNHEY, CDR2 SVGAGI. The CDR3 extends over 15 amino acids. Here the CDR3 reads CASRKTRTSANVLTF. As DNA, the CDR3 is TGTGCCAGCAGGAAAACAAGGACGTCGGCCAACGTCCTGACTTTC.

The rearrangement links TRBV6-1 to TRBJ1-2; 7 bases align to TRBD1. The V segment lost 5 bases and the J segment 4 bases; nucleotides outside the gene matches: 7. Germline assignment: CDR1 MNHNS and CDR2 SASEGT. CDR3 length: 14 residues. The CDR3 reads CASSSTGPLYGYTF. The CDR3 region has the DNA TGTGCCAGCAGTTCGACAGGGCCACTCTATGGCTACACCTTC.

This chain links TRBV2 with TRBJ1-5, with D unresolved. The germline V gene has CDR1 SNHLY and CDR2 FYNNEI. CDR3 length: 14 residues. V lost 0 bases and J 9 bases, leaving 12 bases between the germline ends. The DNA for the CDR3 is TGTGCCAGCAGTGAAGCGCTTCCGGTTCGGCCCCAGCATTTT. Its protein product is CASSEALPVRPQHF.

V usage is TRBV7-8 and J usage is TRBJ1-4; 7 bases are shared with TRBD1. The V and J ends lost 5 bases and 5 bases, in that order; junction bases with no gene match: 8. This CDR3 is 15 amino acids long. Germline CDR1 SGHVS, CDR2 FQNEAQ. CDR3 loop: CASSQTGVGNEKLFF. The CDR3 DNA reads TGTGCCAGCAGCCAAACAGGGGTGGGGAATGAAAAACTGTTTTTT.

The V gene is TRBV5-1, the J gene TRBJ2-3, with D hard to call. Germline assignment: CDR1 SGHRS and CDR2 YFSETQ. The V end was cut by 1 base, the J end by 2 bases, with 8 bases between. This CDR3 contains 14 residues. This chain's CDR3 is CASSLSANTDTQYF. The CDR3 DNA sequence: TGCGCCAGCAGCTTGTCGGCCAACACAGATACGCAGTATTTT.

The rearrangement uses TRBV27 and TRBJ1-2, with D tentatively TRBD1 (5 bases). Trimming pared 5 bases from V and 4 bases from J, leaving 14 bases between. Looked up from germline, CDR1 is MNHEY and CDR2 is SMNVEV (reference sequence). CDR3 length: 14 residues. The CDR3 DNA reads as TGTGCCAGCAGTCCAGTGGGGGGAGGCTATGGCTACACCTTC. It translates to CASSPVGGGYGYTF.